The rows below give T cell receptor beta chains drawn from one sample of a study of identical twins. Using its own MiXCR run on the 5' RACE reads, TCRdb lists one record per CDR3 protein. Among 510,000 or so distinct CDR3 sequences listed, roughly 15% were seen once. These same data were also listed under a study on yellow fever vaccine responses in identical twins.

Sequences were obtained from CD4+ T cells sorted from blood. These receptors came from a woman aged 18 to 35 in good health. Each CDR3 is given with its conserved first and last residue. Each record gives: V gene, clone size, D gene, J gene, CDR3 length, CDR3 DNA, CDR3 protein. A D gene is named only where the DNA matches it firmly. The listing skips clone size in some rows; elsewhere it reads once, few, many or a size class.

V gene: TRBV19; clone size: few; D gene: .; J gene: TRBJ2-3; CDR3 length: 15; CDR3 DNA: TGTGCCAGTAGTGCCCCCAGGGGGGGCACAGATACGCAGTATTTT; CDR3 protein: CASSAPRGGTDTQYF
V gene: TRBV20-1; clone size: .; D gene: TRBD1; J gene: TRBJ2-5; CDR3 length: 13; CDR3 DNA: TGCAGTGCTAGGGACGCAGGGGGTCAGACCCAGTACTTC; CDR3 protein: CSARDAGGQTQYF
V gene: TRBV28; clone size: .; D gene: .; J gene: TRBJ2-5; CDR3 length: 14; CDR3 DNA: TGTGCCAGCAACACTTGGGCCCGGGAGGAGACCCAGTACTTC; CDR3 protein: CASNTWAREETQYF
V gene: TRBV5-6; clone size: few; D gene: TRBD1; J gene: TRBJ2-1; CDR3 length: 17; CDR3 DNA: TGTGCCAGCAGCACTCGACAGGGGTCTAGCTCCTACAATGAGCAGTTCTTC; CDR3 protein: CASSTRQGSSSYNEQFF
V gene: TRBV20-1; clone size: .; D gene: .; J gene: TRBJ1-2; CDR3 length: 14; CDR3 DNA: TGCAGTGCTTCGAGCAGGGGCGCAGGCTATGGCTACACCTTC; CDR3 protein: CSASSRGAGYGYTF
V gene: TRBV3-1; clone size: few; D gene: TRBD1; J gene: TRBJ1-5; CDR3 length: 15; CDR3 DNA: TGTGCCAGCAGCCAAGGACAGGGGGCTCGTGAGCCCCAGCATTTT; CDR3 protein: CASSQGQGAREPQHF
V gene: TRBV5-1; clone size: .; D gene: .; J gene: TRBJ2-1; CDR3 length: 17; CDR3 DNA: TGCGCCAGCAGCTTACAGCCGAGCACCGTCTCCTACAATGAGCAGTTCTTC; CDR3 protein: CASSLQPSTVSYNEQFF
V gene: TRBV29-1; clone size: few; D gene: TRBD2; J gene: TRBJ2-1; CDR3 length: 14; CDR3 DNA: TGCAGCGTTGCTGGGCGGGAGGGCCACAATGAGCAGTTCTTC; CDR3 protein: CSVAGREGHNEQFF
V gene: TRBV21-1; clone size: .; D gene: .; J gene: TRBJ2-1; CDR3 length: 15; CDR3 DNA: TGTGCCAGCAGCACCCGGGACAGGGTGGCCCGGGAGCAGTTCTTC; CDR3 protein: CASSTRDRVAREQFF
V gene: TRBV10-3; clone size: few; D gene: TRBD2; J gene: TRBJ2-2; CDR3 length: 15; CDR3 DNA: TGTGCCATCAGTGATTCCCTAGCGGGAGACGGGGAGCTGTTTTTT; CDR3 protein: CAISDSLAGDGELFF
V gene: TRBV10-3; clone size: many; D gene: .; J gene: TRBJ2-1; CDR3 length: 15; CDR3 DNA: TGTGCCATCAGCCCAGGGGACGTATCCTACAATGAGCAGTTCTTC; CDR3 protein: CAISPGDVSYNEQFF
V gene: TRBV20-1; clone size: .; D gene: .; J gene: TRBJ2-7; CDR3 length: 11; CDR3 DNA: TGCAGTGCTAGAGGGGGCGCCGAGCAGTACTTC; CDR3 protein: CSARGGAEQYF
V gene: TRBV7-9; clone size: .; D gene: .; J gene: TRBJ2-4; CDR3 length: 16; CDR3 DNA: TGTGCCAGCAGCCCGCTGGTGGGAACTGCCAAAAACATTCAGTACTTC; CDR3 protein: CASSPLVGTAKNIQYF
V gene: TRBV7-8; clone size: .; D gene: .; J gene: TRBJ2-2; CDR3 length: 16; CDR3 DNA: TGTGCCAGCAGCTTAGGAGGGGGGCTTTTCACCGGGGAGCTGTTTTTT; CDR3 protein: CASSLGGGLFTGELFF
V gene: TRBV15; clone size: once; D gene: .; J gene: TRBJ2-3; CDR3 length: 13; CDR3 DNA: TGTGCCACCATGGTCGGAGGCACAGATACGCAGTATTTT; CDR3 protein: CATMVGGTDTQYF
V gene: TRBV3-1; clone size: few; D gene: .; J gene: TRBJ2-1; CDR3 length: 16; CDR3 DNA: TGTGCCAGCTCCTACAACCGGGCAGAACCAAACAATGAGCAGTTCTTC; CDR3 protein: CASSYNRAEPNNEQFF
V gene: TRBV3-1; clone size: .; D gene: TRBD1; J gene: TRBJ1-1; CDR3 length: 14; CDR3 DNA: TGTGCCAGCAGCCAAGACAACAGGGGGACTGAAGCTTTCTTT; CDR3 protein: CASSQDNRGTEAFF
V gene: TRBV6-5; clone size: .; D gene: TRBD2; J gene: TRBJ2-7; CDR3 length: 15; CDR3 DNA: TGTGCCAGCAGTTCCCCCACTAGCGGGGGATACGAGCAGTACTTC; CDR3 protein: CASSSPTSGGYEQYF
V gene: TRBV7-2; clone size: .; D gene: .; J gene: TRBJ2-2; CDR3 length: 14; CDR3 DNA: TGTGCCAGCAGCCAGGAACCAGGGACCGGGGAGCTGTTTTTT; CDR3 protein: CASSQEPGTGELFF
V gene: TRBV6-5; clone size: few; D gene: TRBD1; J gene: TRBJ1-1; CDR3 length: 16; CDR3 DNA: TGTGCCAGCAGTTCCAGGACAGGGGGCTTTGGCACTGAAGCTTTCTTT; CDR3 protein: CASSSRTGGFGTEAFF
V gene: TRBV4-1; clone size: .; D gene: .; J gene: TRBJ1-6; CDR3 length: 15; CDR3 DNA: TGCGCCAGCAGCACCCGGACGGACCTTAATTCACCCCTCCACTTT; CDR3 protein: CASSTRTDLNSPLHF
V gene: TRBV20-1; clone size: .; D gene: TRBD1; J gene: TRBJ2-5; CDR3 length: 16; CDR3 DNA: TGCAGTGCTAGAGATAAGCGACAGGGGATCGAAGAGACCCAGTACTTC; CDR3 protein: CSARDKRQGIEETQYF
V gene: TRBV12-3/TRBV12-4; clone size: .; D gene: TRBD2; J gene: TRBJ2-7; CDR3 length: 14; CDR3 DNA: TGTGCCAGCAGCTCTAGCGGGAGGGCGTGGGAGCAGTACTTC; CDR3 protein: CASSSSGRAWEQYF
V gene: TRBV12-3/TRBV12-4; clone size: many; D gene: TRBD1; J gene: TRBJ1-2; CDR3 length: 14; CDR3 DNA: TGTGCCAGCAGTTTAGGGGACAGGGTCAAGGGCTACACCTTC; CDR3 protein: CASSLGDRVKGYTF
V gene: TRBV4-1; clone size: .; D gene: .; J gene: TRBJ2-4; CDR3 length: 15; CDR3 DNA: TGCGCCAGCAGCCAACCACAGGGAGGCAAAAACATTCAGTACTTC; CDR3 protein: CASSQPQGGKNIQYF
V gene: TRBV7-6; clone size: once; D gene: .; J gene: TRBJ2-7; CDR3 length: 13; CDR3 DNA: TGTGCCAGCAGCTCCAGAGGGGAGTACGAGCAGTACTTC; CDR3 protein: CASSSRGEYEQYF
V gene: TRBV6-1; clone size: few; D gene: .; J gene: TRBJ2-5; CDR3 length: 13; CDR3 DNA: TGTGCCAGCAGTGTAGGGATCGCCGAGACCCAGTACTTC; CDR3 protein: CASSVGIAETQYF
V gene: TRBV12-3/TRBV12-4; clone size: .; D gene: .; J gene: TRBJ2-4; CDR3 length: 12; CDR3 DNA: TGTGCCAGCAGTCCGGGGGAAAACATTCAGTACTTC; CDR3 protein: CASSPGENIQYF
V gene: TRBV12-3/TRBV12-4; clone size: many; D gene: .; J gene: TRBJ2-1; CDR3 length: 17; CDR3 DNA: TGTGCCAGCAGTTTAGTTGGTAGTGGGAGCTCCTACAATGAGCAGTTCTTC; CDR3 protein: CASSLVGSGSSYNEQFF
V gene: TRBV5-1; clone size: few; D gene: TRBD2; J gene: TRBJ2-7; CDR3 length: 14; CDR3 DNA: TGCGCCAGCAGCTTAGGGACTAGCGGGGGCGAGCAGTACTTC; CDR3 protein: CASSLGTSGGEQYF
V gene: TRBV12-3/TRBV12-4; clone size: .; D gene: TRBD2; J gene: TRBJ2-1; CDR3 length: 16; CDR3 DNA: TGTGCCAGCAGGAACGGGGCTAGCGGCACGTACAATGAGCAGTTCTTC; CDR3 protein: CASRNGASGTYNEQFF
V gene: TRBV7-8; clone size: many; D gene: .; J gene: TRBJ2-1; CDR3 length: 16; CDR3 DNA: TGTGCCAGCAGCAGCGGCCGAGGGGTTTCCTACAATGAGCAGTTCTTC; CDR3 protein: CASSSGRGVSYNEQFF
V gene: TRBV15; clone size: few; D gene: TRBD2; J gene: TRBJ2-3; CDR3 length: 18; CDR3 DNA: TGTGCCACCAGCAGAGTACGACTAGCGGGAGGACGGGGAGATACGCAGTATTTT; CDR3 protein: CATSRVRLAGGRGDTQYF
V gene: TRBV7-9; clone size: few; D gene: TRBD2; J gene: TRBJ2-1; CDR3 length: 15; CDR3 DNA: TGTGCCAGCAGCTTAGAAGCGGGAGGTCGGAATGAGCAGTTCTTC; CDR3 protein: CASSLEAGGRNEQFF
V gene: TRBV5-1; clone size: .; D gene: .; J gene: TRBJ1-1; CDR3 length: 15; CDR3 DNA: TGCGCCAGCAGCTTAATGGGGGCCCAGAACACTGAAGCTTTCTTT; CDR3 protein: CASSLMGAQNTEAFF
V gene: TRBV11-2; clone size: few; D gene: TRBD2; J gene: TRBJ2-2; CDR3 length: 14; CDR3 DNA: TGTGCCAGCAGCTTATCTAGCGGCGCCGGGGAGCTGTTTTTT; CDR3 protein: CASSLSSGAGELFF
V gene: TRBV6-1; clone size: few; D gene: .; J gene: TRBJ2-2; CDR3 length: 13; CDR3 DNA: TGTGCCAGCAGTGAAGATTCGACCGGGGAGCTGTTTTTT; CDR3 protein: CASSEDSTGELFF
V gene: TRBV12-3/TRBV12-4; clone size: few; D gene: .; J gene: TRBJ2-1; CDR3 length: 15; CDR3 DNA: TGTGCCAGCATCGCCTTAGGGACTTCTTACAATGAGCAGTTCTTC; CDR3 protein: CASIALGTSYNEQFF
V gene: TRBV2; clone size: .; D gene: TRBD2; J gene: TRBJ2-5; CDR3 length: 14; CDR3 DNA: TGTGCCAGCAAGGTAGCGGGGGGGCAAGAGACCCAGTACTTC; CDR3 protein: CASKVAGGQETQYF
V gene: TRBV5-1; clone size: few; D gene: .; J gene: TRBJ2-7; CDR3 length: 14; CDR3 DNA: TGCGCCAGCAGTCTGGAACCTCAGGGTTACGAGCAGTACTTC; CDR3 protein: CASSLEPQGYEQYF
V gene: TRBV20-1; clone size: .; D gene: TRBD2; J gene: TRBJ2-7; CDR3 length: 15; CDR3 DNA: TGCAGTGCTAGGGATGGGGGCGGGAGGTCCTACGAGCAGTACTTC; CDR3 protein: CSARDGGGRSYEQYF
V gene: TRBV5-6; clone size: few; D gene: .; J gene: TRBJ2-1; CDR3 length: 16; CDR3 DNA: TGTGCCAGCAGCTTGGTACTTCGGCCCGGCCCCAATGAGCAGTTCTTC; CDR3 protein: CASSLVLRPGPNEQFF
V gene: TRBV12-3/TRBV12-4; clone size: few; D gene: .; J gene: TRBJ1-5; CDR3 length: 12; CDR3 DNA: TGTGCCAGCAGTTTTTTTAATCAGCCCCAGCATTTT; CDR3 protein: CASSFFNQPQHF
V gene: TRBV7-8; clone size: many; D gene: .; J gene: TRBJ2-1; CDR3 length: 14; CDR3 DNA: TGTGCCAGCAGCTCCGGAACCCGAAACGGTGAGCAGTTCTTC; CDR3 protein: CASSSGTRNGEQFF
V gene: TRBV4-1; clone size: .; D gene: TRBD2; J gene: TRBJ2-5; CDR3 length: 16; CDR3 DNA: TGCGCCGCCCGGTCGGGAGCTAGCGGGGATCAAGAGACCCAGTACTTC; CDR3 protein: CAARSGASGDQETQYF
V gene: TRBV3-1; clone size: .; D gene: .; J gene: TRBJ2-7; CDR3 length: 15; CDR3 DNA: TGTGCCAGCAGCCCGACCGAACGGAGCTCCTACGAGCAGTACTTC; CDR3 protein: CASSPTERSSYEQYF
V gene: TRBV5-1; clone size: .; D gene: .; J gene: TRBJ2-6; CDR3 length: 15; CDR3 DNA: TGCGCCAGCAGCTACGACGGCTCTGGGGCCAACGTCCTGACTTTC; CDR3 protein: CASSYDGSGANVLTF
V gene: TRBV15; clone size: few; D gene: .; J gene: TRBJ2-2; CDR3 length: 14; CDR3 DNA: TGTGCCACCAGCAGAGGGGGGGACACCGGGGAGCTGTTTTTT; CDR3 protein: CATSRGGDTGELFF
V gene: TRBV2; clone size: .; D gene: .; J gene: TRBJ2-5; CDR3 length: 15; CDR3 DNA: TGTGCCAGCAGCGAAGGGACACCCGCCTCGGAGACCCAGTACTTC; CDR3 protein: CASSEGTPASETQYF
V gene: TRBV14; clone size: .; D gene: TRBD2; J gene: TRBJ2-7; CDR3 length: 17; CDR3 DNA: TGTGCCAGCAGCCTGGGACTAGCGGGAGTAAGGACCTACGAGCAGTACTTC; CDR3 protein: CASSLGLAGVRTYEQYF
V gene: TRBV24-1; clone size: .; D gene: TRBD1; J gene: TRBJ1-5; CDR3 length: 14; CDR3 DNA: TGTGCCACCAGTGGTCAGGGGGGCAATCAGCCCCAGCATTTT; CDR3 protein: CATSGQGGNQPQHF
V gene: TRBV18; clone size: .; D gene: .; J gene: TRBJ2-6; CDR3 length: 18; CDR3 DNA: TGTGCCAGCTCACCACCGTCTAGCATCGCATCTGGGGCCAACGTCCTGACTTTC; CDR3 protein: CASSPPSSIASGANVLTF
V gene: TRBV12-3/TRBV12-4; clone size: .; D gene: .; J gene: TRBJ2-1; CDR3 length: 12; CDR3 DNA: TGTGCCAGCAGTTCCGGACCAACGGGGCAGTTCTTC; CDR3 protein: CASSSGPTGQFF
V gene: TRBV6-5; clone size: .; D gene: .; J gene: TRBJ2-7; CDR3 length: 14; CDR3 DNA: TGTGCCAGCAGCTATAAGGAACTAGCCTACGAGCAGTACTTC; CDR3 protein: CASSYKELAYEQYF
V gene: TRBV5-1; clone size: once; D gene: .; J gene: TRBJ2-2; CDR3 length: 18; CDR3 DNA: TGCGCCAGCAGCTTCCAGAAAAATAAATCCGCGAACACCGGGGAGCTGTTTTTT; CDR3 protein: CASSFQKNKSANTGELFF
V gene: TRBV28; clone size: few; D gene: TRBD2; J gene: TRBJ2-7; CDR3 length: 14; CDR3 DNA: TGTGCCAGCAGCTCCGGGACTATGCCCTACGAGCAGTACTTC; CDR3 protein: CASSSGTMPYEQYF
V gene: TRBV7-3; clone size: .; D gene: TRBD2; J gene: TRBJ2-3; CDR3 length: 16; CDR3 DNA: TGTGCCAGCAGCCCGTATAGCGGGAGAGTCACAGATACGCAGTATTTT; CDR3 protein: CASSPYSGRVTDTQYF
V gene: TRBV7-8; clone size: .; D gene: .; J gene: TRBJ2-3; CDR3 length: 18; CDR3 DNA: TGTGCCAGCAGCCGCCGGCCCCTTAGCGGCTCTAGCACAGATACGCAGTATTTT; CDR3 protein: CASSRRPLSGSSTDTQYF